This T cell receptor (beta chain) emerged from a study of T cell responses to AZD1222 COVID-19 vaccine. Study-wide results and caveats: Repertoire sampling occurred only after the peak T cell response.

From germline, CDR1 is GTSNPN and CDR2 SVGIG (reference sequence). J lost 3 bases, V lost 7 bases, and 3 bases had no gene match. This CDR3 has 12 residues. With respect to this clone: Its antigen is still unknown.

This table comes from immunoSEQ multiplex PCR, and its TCRdb copy is limited to in-frame clones, with some not included. This sample has some 89,000 clones, with roughly 90% found just once. The sequences come from peripheral blood, collected on day 0 of MenACWY control vaccination. The chain is built from TRBV30 and TRBJ1-5; 7 bases are shared with TRBD1. This TCR was sampled from an adult in good health. CDR3 sequence: CAFDRDNQPQHF. The CDR3 DNA sequence: TGTGCCTTCGACAGGGACAATCAGCCCCAGCATTTT.